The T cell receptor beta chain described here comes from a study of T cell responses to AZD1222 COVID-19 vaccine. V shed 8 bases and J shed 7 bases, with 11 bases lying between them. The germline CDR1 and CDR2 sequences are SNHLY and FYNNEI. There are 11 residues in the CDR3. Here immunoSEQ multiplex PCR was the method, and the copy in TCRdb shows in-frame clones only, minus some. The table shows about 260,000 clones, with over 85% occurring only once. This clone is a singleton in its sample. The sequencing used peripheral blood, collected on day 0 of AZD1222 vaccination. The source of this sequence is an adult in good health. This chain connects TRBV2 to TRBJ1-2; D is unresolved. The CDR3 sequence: CASLGRAGYTF. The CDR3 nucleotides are TGTGCCAGCCTGGGCCGGGCTGGCTACACCTTC.